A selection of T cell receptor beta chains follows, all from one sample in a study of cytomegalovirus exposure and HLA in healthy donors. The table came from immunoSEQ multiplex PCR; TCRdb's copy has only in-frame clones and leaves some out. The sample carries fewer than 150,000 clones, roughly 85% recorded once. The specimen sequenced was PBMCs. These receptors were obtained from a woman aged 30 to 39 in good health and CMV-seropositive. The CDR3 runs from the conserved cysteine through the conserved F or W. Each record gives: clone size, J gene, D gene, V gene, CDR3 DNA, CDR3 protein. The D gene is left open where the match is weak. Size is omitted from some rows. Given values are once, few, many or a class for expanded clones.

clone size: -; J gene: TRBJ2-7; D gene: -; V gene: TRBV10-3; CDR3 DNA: TGTGCCATTGGACGGGAGAGCGAGCACGAGCAGTACTTC; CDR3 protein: CAIGRESEHEQYF
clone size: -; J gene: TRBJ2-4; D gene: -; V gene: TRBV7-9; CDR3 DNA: TGTGCCAGCAGCTTACGGCCAGGGGACATTCAGTACTTC; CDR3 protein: CASSLRPGDIQYF
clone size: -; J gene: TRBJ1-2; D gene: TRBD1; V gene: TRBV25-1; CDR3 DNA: TGTGCCAGCAGATTAAGGGACAGGGGGGTACCAAATGGCTACACCTTC; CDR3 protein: CASRLRDRGVPNGYTF
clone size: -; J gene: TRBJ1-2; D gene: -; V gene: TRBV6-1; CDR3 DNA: TGTGCCAGCAGTGGATCCGGGACACCTCTCTATGGCTACACCTTC; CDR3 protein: CASSGSGTPLYGYTF
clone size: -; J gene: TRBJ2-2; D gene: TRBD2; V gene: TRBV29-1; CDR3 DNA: TGCAGCGTTGGGACTAGCGGGAGCCGGGCCACCGGGGAGCTGTTTTTT; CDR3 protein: CSVGTSGSRATGELFF
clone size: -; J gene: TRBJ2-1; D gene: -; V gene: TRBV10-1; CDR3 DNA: TGCGCCAGCAGTGAACGACTAAGGAATGAGCAGTTCTTC; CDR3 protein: CASSERLRNEQFF
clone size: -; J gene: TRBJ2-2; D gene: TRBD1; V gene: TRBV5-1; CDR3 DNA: TGCGCCAGCAGCTTAGGCGGACAGGGGGCGAACACCGGGGAGCTGTTTTTT; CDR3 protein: CASSLGGQGANTGELFF
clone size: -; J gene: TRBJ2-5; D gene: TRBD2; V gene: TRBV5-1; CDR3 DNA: TGCGCCAGCAGCTTTTCGGGGGGATTAGAGACCCAGTACTTC; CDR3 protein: CASSFSGGLETQYF
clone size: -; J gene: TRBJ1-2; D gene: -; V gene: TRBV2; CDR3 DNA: TGTGCCAGCAGTACGGAGGGTTTCGTTGGCTACACCTTC; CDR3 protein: CASSTEGFVGYTF
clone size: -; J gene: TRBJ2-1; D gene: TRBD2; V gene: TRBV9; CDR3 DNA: TGTGCCAGCAGCGCAATAGCGGGAAGCAATGAGCAGTTCTTC; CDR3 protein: CASSAIAGSNEQFF
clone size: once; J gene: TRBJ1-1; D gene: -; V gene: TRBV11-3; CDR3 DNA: TGTGCCAGCAGCTTAGGACAAACCACTGAAGCTTTCTTT; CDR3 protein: CASSLGQTTEAFF
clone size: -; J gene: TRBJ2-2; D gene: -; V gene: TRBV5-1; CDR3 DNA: TGCGCCAGCAGCTTGGTCTTCGTGTCGAACACCGGGGAGCTGTTTTTT; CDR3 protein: CASSLVFVSNTGELFF
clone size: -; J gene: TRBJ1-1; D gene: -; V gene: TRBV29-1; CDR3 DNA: TGCAGCGTTTCAGGGGTGGACACTGAAGCTTTCTTT; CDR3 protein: CSVSGVDTEAFF
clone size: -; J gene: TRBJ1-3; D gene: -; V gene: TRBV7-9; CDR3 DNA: TGTGCCAGCAGCTCTGGCATCTCTGGAAACACCATATATTTT; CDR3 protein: CASSSGISGNTIYF
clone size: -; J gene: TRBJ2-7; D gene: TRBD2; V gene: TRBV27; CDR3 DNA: TGTGCCAGCAGTTTGATGGGACTAGCGGGAGCGGGGTACGAGCAGTACTTC; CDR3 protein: CASSLMGLAGAGYEQYF
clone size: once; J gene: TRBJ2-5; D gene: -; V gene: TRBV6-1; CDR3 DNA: TGTGCCAGCAGTGGCCGACAGGTTCAAGAGACCCAGTACTTC; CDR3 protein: CASSGRQVQETQYF
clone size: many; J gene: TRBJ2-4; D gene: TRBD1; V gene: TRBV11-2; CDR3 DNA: TGTGCCAGCAGCGCCCAGACAGGGGAGTGGGCCAAAAACATTCAGTACTTC; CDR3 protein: CASSAQTGEWAKNIQYF
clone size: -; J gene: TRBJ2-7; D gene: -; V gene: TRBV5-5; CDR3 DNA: TGTGCCAGCAGCTGGTCCACGGACAGAACCTACGAGCAGTACTTC; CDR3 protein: CASSWSTDRTYEQYF
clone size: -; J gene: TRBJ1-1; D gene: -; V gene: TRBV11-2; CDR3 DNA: TGTGCCAGCAGCTTACCGTCCACTGAAGCTTTCTTT; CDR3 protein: CASSLPSTEAFF
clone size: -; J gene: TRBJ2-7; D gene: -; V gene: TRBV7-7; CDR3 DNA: TGTGCCAGCAGCTTAGGGGGGCCCGAAGACGAGCAGTACTTC; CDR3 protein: CASSLGGPEDEQYF
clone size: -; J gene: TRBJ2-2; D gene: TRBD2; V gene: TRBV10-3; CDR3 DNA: TGTGCCATCAAACTAGCGTATTCCACCGGGGAGCTGTTTTTT; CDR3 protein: CAIKLAYSTGELFF
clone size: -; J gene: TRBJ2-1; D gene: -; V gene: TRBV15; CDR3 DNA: TGTGCCACCAGCAGAGATGAGGTTTCCTCCTACAATGAGCAGTTCTTC; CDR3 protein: CATSRDEVSSYNEQFF
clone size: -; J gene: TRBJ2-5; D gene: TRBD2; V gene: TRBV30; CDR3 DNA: TGTGCCTGGCACCCCGGGACTAGCGGGGTGGAGACCCAGTACTTC; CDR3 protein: CAWHPGTSGVETQYF
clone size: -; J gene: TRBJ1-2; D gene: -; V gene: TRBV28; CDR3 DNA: TGTGCCAGCAGTTTAGGGGAGAACTATGGCTACACCTTC; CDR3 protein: CASSLGENYGYTF
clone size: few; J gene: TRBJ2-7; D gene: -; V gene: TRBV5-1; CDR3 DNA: TGCGCCAGCAGCATCCGGGACAAGTCCTACGAGCAGTACTTC; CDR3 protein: CASSIRDKSYEQYF
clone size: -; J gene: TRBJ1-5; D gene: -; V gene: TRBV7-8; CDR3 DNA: TGTGCCAGCAGCTCCAGGGAGGGCTATCAGCCCCAGCATTTT; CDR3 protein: CASSSREGYQPQHF
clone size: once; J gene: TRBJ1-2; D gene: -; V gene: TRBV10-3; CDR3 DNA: TGTGCCATCAGTGAGCCCGGGGGGGGCTACACCTTC; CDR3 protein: CAISEPGGGYTF
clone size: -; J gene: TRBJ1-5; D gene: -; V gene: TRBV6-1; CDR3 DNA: TGTGCCAGCAGTGAAGGGAGGGGCAGGTCTAGCAATCAGCCCCAGCATTTT; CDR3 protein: CASSEGRGRSSNQPQHF
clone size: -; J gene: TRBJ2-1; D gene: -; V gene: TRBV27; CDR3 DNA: TGTGCCAGCACCTTGAGGCGGCGGAAGCAGTTCTTC; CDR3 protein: CASTLRRRKQFF
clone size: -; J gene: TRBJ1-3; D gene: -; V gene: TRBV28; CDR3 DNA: TGTGCCAGCAGTAAAGGGGGCTCTGGAAACACCATATATTTT; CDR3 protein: CASSKGGSGNTIYF
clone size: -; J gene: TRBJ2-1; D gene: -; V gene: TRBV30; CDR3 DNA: TGTGCCTGGAGTCCGGCGGGCTCCAATGAGCAGTTCTTC; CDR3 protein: CAWSPAGSNEQFF
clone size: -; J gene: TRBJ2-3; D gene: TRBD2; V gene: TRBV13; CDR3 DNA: TGTGCCAGCAGCTTAGTAGGGACTACGACACAGTATTTT; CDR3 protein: CASSLVGTTTQYF
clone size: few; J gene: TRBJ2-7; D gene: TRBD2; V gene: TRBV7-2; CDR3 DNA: TGTGCCAGCAGCTCTGGGACTAGCGGGAGAAGGGTAGGCTACGAGCAGTACTTC; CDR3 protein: CASSSGTSGRRVGYEQYF
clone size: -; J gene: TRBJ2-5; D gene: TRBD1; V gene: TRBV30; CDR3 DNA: TGTGCCTGGAGTGTAGGTTTAGGGGGCCTAGAGACCCAGTACTTC; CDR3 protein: CAWSVGLGGLETQYF
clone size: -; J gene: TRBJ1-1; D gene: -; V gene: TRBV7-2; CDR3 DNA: TGTGCCAGCAGCTCCAGGGTAAACACTGAAGCTTTCTTT; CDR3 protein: CASSSRVNTEAFF
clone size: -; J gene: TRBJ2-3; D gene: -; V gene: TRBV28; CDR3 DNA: TGTGCCAGCAGTCTGTCAGTGGGGGGTACGGATACGCAGTATTTT; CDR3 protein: CASSLSVGGTDTQYF
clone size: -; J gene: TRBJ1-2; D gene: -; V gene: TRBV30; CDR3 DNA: TGTGCCTGGAGTAGGGGTCGGCTCTGGGATGGCTACACCTTC; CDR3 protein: CAWSRGRLWDGYTF
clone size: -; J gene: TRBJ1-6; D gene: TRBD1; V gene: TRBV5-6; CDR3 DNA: TGTGCCAGCAGCCCGGGACAGATGAAATCACCCCTCCACTTT; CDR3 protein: CASSPGQMKSPLHF
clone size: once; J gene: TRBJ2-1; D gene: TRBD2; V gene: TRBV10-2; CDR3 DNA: TGCGCCAGCAGTGACCCCGGGACTAGCCCGAGCTCCTACAATGAGCAGTTCTTC; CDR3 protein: CASSDPGTSPSSYNEQFF
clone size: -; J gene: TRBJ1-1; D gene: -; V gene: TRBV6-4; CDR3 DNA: TGTGCCAGCAGAGACAGCCTGAACACTGAAGCTTTCTTT; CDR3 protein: CASRDSLNTEAFF
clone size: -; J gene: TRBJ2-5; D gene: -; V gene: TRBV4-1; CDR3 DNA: TGCGCCAGCAGCCAAGATCTTCGACAGCAAGAGACCCAGTACTTC; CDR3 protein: CASSQDLRQQETQYF
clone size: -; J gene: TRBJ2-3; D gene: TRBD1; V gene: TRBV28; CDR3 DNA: TGTGCCAGCAGTTCTCCCCCTCGTTGGACAGGCCCCAGCACAGATACGCAGTATTTT; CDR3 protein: CASSSPPRWTGPSTDTQYF
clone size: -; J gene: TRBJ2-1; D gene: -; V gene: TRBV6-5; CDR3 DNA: TGTGCCAGCCGGGGGGCTGGCTCCTACAATGAGCAGTTCTTC; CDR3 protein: CASRGAGSYNEQFF
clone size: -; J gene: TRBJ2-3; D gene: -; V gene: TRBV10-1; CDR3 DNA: TGCGCCAGCAGTTACGGGACTCCCCGTACAGATACGCAGTATTTT; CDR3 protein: CASSYGTPRTDTQYF
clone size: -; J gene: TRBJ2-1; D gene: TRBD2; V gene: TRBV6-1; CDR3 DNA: TGTGCCAGCAGTGTAGGGACTAGCGGATACTACAATGAGCAGTTCTTC; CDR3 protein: CASSVGTSGYYNEQFF
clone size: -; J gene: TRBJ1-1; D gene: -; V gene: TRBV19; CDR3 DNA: TGTGCCAGTAAAGTGGCTCCCAACACTGAAGCTTTCTTT; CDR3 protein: CASKVAPNTEAFF
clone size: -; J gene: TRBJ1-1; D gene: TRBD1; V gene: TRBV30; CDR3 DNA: TGTGCCTGGGGCAGGGGGATAGGTAACACTGAAGCTTTCTTT; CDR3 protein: CAWGRGIGNTEAFF
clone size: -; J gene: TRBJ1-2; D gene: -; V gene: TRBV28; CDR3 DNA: TGTGCCAGCAGCCCCGCGGAAGCGGGGGGGAATAGGGACTATGGCTACACCTTC; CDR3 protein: CASSPAEAGGNRDYGYTF
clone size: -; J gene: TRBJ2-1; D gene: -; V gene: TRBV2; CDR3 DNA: TGTGCCAGCAGCCCAGGGTATGAGCAGTTCTTC; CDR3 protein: CASSPGYEQFF
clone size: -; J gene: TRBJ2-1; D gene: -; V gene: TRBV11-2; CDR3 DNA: TGTGCCAGCAGCTCCCCCTATAGCGGCTCCTACAATGAGCAGTTCTTC; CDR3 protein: CASSSPYSGSYNEQFF
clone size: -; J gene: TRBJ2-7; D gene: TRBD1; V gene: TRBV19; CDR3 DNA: TGTGCCAGTAGTCCGGGACAGACCTACGAGCAGTACTTC; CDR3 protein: CASSPGQTYEQYF
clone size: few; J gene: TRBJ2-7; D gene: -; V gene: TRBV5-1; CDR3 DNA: TGCGCCAGCAGCTTGGAACAGACCTACGAGCAGTACTTC; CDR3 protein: CASSLEQTYEQYF
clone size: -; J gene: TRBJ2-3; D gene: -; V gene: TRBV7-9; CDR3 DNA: TGTGCCAGCAGCCAGGGGCTGATTACGCAGTATTTT; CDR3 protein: CASSQGLITQYF
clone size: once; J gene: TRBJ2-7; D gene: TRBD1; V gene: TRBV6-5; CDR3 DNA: TGTGCCAGCAGTCAGCCGGGACAGACCTACGAGCAGTACTTC; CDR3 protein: CASSQPGQTYEQYF
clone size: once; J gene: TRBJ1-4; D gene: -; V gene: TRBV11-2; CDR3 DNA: TGTGCCAGCAGCTTAAGTCAGGGAGGGGGAGAAAAACTGTTTTTT; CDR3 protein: CASSLSQGGGEKLFF